This T cell receptor (beta chain) was captured by sequencing in a study of shared clonotypes between healthy human individuals. General study results and limits: What limited the represented genetic and exposure-history diversity was the small number of donors.

Replicate PCRs for sorted subsets used about 200 ng DNA; this equaled some 30,000 T cell genomes. The repertoire was sequenced with immunoSEQ multiplex PCR; TCRdb's copy has only in-frame clones and lacks some. The profile shows about 2 million clones, 85% to 95% of them singletons. To note about this clone: Its target is not known.

Both subsets, CD45RA+ naive and CD45RA-negative memory, were split from the CD4+ cells. Germline V gene data show CDR1 as SGHTA and CDR2 as FQGNSA. The CDR3 contains 14 residues. V was shortened by 5 bases and J by 3 bases, with 14 bases between the two germline ends. Sample: naive CD4+ T cells sorted from blood. Specified subset: CD45RA+ positively selected. J is TRBJ2-7 and V is TRBV7-2; perhaps D is TRBD1 or TRBD2 (5 bases each). The source of this sequence is a man younger than 35 in good health. CDR3 amino acids: CASSPPSRDYEQYF. CDR3 coding DNA: TGTGCCAGCAGCCCCCCTAGCAGGGACTACGAGCAGTACTTC.